The entry below describes one TCR beta chain. The data are from a study of T-cell memory formation after mild COVID-19. TCRdb re-called the 5' RACE reads through MiXCR, storing one row per CDR3 protein. The data hold around 390,000 distinct CDR3 sequences, with around a sixth observed a single time. Trimming cost V 5 bases and J 1 base, with 14 bases left between them. From germline, CDR1 is LGHNA and CDR2 YNFKEQ. CDR3 length equals 15 residues. The chain couples TRBV4-2 to TRBJ1-1; D is ambiguous. This receptor was taken from a man in his late teens or twenties who had mild COVID-19 (a few samples of this study predate the infection). Cell type and time point are not known. Sequenced: PBMCs or a T cell subset sorted from them (not recorded which). The chain's CDR3 is CASSLGVLANTEAFF. In nucleotides, the CDR3 is TGTGCCAGCAGCTTAGGAGTCCTCGCGAACACTGAAGCTTTCTTT.